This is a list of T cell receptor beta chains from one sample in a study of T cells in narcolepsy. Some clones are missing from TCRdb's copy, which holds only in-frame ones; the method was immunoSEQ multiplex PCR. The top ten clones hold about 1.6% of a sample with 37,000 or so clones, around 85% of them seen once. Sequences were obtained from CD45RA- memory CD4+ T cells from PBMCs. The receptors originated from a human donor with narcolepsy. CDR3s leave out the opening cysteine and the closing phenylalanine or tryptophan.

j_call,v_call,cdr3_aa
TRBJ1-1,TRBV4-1,ASSLGSGLMNTEAF
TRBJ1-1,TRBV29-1,SVDGQGTSEAF
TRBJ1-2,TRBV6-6,ASSSSDRGSYGYT
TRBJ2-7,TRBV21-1,ASSTNRDRGREQY
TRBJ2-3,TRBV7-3,ASSLDIRGGTDTQY
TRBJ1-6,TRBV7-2,ASSLTTGLRSPLH
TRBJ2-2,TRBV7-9,ASLRGYTGELF
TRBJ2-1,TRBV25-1,ASSDPGGRNEQF
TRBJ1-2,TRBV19,ASSIQTGDYGYT
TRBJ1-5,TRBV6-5,ASSYSGGGGQPQH
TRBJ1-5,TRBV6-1,ASSWDRADQPQH
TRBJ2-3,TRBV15,ATSPGGAIDTQY
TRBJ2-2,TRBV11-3,ASSINDPTGELF
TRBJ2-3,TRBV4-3,ASSQGLAGVSNTQY
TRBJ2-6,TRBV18,ASSRQGSGANVLT
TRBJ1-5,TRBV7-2,ASSQTGPGAQH
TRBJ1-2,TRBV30,AWEVGANYGYT
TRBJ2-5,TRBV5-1,ASSWEPDRGRGETQY